This T cell receptor beta chain is from a study of T cells in Graves' hyperthyroidism and ophthalmopathy (dated by TCRdb to 2018 to 2020). The study in broad terms: To identify distinguishing TCR V-J signatures, a discovery cohort of 95 to 100 patients was used, comprising 43 with Graves' ophthalmopathy and 57 with stable Graves' hyperthyroidism. Following sampling, methimazole starting at 30 mg daily was given to hyperthyroidism patients, and high-dose intravenous methylprednisolone was given to ophthalmopathy patients. In about six Graves' hyperthyroidism patients, the study also compared T-cell repertoires from thyroid tissue with T-cell repertoires from blood. The roughly 91 discovery patients were randomly split 7:3 into training and test sets. Prospective prediction of ophthalmopathy was tested in an independent validation cohort consisting of under 20 hyperthyroidism patients and about 17 patients who later progressed to ophthalmopathy. The paper reports TCR Vbeta CDR3 sequencing of 135 peripheral blood samples: under 45 ophthalmopathy, some 80 hyperthyroidism and around 17 progressor patients. Summary of the overall study and its limitations: Most expanded thyroid clonotypes (frequency above 0.001) were also detected in blood, suggesting blood repertoires may reflect thyroid immune responses. Ophthalmopathy was separated from stable hyperthyroidism by a 13 V-J signature model, with over 85% sensitivity and approximately 84% specificity obtained in cross-validation and 80%/75% obtained in testing. In validation, progression to ophthalmopathy was predicted by the model with nearly 71% sensitivity and 72% to 80% specificity, a median of about 6.8 months before onset. Sample size was not statistically predetermined, and blinding of investigators to group allocation was not performed.

Graves' hyperthyroidism was defined as stable when no progression to ophthalmopathy occurred over 18 months of follow-up. Hyperthyroidism patients were newly diagnosed, had a disease duration of under 2 months, and were aged 18 to 65 years. Patients with uncontrolled infections, other autoimmune diseases, pregnancy or lactation were excluded. Diagnoses were established on the basis of clinical symptoms, serum thyroxine and TRAb, thyroid ultrasound, and orbital computed tomography. Total RNA was extracted using Trizol reagent, and RNA quality was assessed on an Agilent 2100 Bioanalyzer. TCR beta CDR3 regions were amplified from RNA transcripts. The TCR CDR3 was subjected to a first round of RT-PCR using the HTBI primer set and the Qiagen OneStep RT-PCR kit. Libraries were constructed in a second round of multiplex PCR, after which size selection and purification were performed. Sequencing of the libraries was done on an Illumina HiSeq2000 using paired-end 100 bp reads. The study's processing was this. Raw data were processed with SOAPnuke, discarding reads with adapters, uncalled bases, mean Phred below 15, or no exact constant-primer or identifier match. High-quality paired reads were merged with COPE v1.2.5, and unique nucleotide sequences were defined as clonotypes. MiTCR v1.1 was used to align the clonotypes against IMGT TRBV, TRBD and TRBJ reference segments. The analysis was restricted to V-J combinations with a frequency above 0.0001, which together covered over 99% of the repertoires. The TCS score was defined as F50 (clonal expansion) divided by E x V (chaos), with BLOSUM62-based TCRdist calculated between CDR3 peptides within each V-J. Welch's t-statistics and random forest reduced several hundred V-J features to fewer than 15, which were used in a naive Bayes classifier (R e1071). Thyroid-blood repertoire similarity was quantified with the Morisita-Horn index. TCRdb reworked the public reads: Q25 trimming with fastp, MiXCR clone assembly, productive beta chains retained. One record per CDR3 amino acid sequence lists the most common genes and DNA. V and J calls and clone size were set by TCRdb, not the authors. Recorded for this sample are approximately 48,000 distinct CDR3 sequences; 45% to 50% of them occurred a single time. In total, the top ten clones hold roughly 32% of the sample.

V is trimmed back by 6 bases and J by 7 bases, and the junction contains 9 bases that no gene match accounts for. The germline V gene sets CDR1 to SNHLY and CDR2 to FYNNEI. From the cysteine through the phenylalanine, the CDR3 covers 15 amino acids. Only the CDR3 region is kept as DNA, spanning 45 bases read in frame from base 1. In its sample, this clonotype was seen many times. Its recognized antigen is unknown. The sample holds no much larger clone one base away, and base qualities are not on file. The TCR was taken from a woman between 45 and 65 years old with Graves' hyperthyroidism. The chain links TRBV2 with TRBJ2-6, with 7 bases matching TRBD1. Sequencing was performed on peripheral blood or thyroid tissue (not recorded which). The CDR3 region has the sequence CASRIGGAEANVLTF. The DNA sequence follows: TGTGCCAGCAGGATAGGGGGCGCGGAAGCCAACGTCCTGACTTTC.